The rows below give T cell receptor beta chains drawn from one sample of a study of blood T cell repertoires in COVID-19. Measured with immunoSEQ multiplex PCR; TCRdb has only the in-frame clones, and not every one. The sample shows a few hundred thousand clones, roughly 90% of them seen only once. Material: peripheral blood. These receptor sequences come from a woman in her 30s with COVID-19, enrolled during active disease. The CDR3 runs from the conserved cysteine through the conserved F or W. A D gene is named only where the DNA matches it firmly. Only part of the rows carry a size: once, few, many, or a class if the clone is expanded.

v_gene: TRBV2; abundance: NA; d_gene: TRBD1; j_gene: TRBJ1-1; CDR3nt: TGTGCCAGCAGAACAGGGGGCGGCAACACTGAAGCTTTCTTT; CDR3aa: CASRTGGGNTEAFF
v_gene: TRBV7-9; abundance: NA; d_gene: TRBD1; j_gene: TRBJ1-2; CDR3nt: TGTGCCAGCATGCAGGGGGCGCGTGGCTACACCTTC; CDR3aa: CASMQGARGYTF
v_gene: TRBV7-9; abundance: NA; d_gene: NA; j_gene: TRBJ1-1; CDR3nt: TGTGCCAGCAGCTTAAATAAGCACGGGACTGGGAACACTGAAGCTTTCTTT; CDR3aa: CASSLNKHGTGNTEAFF
v_gene: TRBV19; abundance: NA; d_gene: TRBD2; j_gene: TRBJ2-3; CDR3nt: TGTGCCAGTAGTGTCCGGGGTAGCGGGGGGAATACAGATACGCAGTATTTT; CDR3aa: CASSVRGSGGNTDTQYF
v_gene: TRBV3-1/TRBV3-2; abundance: NA; d_gene: TRBD1; j_gene: TRBJ1-6; CDR3nt: TGTGCCAGCAGGGGGACAGGGCGAGTCTCACCCCTCCACTTT; CDR3aa: CASRGTGRVSPLHF
v_gene: TRBV3-1/TRBV3-2; abundance: once; d_gene: NA; j_gene: TRBJ1-3; CDR3nt: TGTGCCAGCAGCCAAGGAGGGGGAAACACCATATATTTT; CDR3aa: CASSQGGGNTIYF
v_gene: TRBV5-6; abundance: once; d_gene: NA; j_gene: TRBJ2-1; CDR3nt: TGTGCCAGCAGCTTTATGAATGAGCAGTTCTTC; CDR3aa: CASSFMNEQFF
v_gene: TRBV27; abundance: once; d_gene: NA; j_gene: TRBJ2-3; CDR3nt: TGTGCCAGCAGTTTACGGCCAGGGTCTCGCACAGATACGCAGTATTTT; CDR3aa: CASSLRPGSRTDTQYF
v_gene: TRBV18; abundance: NA; d_gene: TRBD2; j_gene: TRBJ2-1; CDR3nt: TGTGCCAGCTCACCGACTCAGACTAGCGGGGGGCTCAATGAGCAGTTCTTC; CDR3aa: CASSPTQTSGGLNEQFF
v_gene: TRBV18; abundance: NA; d_gene: TRBD2; j_gene: TRBJ2-1; CDR3nt: TGTGCCAGCTCATTCGTAGCGGGGGAATACAATGAGCAGTTCTTC; CDR3aa: CASSFVAGEYNEQFF
v_gene: TRBV28; abundance: NA; d_gene: NA; j_gene: TRBJ1-1; CDR3nt: TGTGCCAGCAGTTTACCAGGGACTGAAGCTTTCTTT; CDR3aa: CASSLPGTEAFF
v_gene: TRBV6-6; abundance: NA; d_gene: NA; j_gene: TRBJ1-2; CDR3nt: TGTGCCAGCAGTTCTGCGGATGGCTACACCTTC; CDR3aa: CASSSADGYTF
v_gene: TRBV12-3/TRBV12-4; abundance: NA; d_gene: NA; j_gene: TRBJ1-2; CDR3nt: TGTGCCAGCAGTGTAGGACAGAGCTACACCTTC; CDR3aa: CASSVGQSYTF
v_gene: TRBV9; abundance: NA; d_gene: NA; j_gene: TRBJ2-2; CDR3nt: TGTGCCAAGAGGGGGGGGCTATCCCCGCGGTACACCGGGGAGCTGTTTTTT; CDR3aa: CAKRGGLSPRYTGELFF
v_gene: TRBV6-5; abundance: NA; d_gene: TRBD2; j_gene: TRBJ2-3; CDR3nt: TGTGCCAGCAGTTACGGGACTAGCGGGGATGATACGCAGTATTTT; CDR3aa: CASSYGTSGDDTQYF
v_gene: TRBV29-1; abundance: NA; d_gene: NA; j_gene: TRBJ1-3; CDR3nt: TGCAGCGTTGCCGGTACTTCTGGAAACACCATATATTTT; CDR3aa: CSVAGTSGNTIYF
v_gene: TRBV29-1; abundance: NA; d_gene: TRBD2; j_gene: TRBJ2-3; CDR3nt: TGCAGCGTCCCTGGGGGGGCGCAGTATTTT; CDR3aa: CSVPGGAQYF
v_gene: TRBV9; abundance: NA; d_gene: NA; j_gene: TRBJ1-6; CDR3nt: TGTGCCAGCAGCAGCCCCAGGGGAAATAATTCACCCCTCCACTTT; CDR3aa: CASSSPRGNNSPLHF
v_gene: TRBV7-2; abundance: once; d_gene: NA; j_gene: TRBJ2-7; CDR3nt: TGTGCCAGCAGCTTAGCGGAGTCCTACGAGCAGTACTTC; CDR3aa: CASSLAESYEQYF
v_gene: TRBV7-2; abundance: NA; d_gene: NA; j_gene: TRBJ1-6; CDR3nt: TGTGCCAGCAGCCTGACAGGTCGAAGCTCACCCCTCCACTTT; CDR3aa: CASSLTGRSSPLHF
v_gene: TRBV11-2; abundance: NA; d_gene: NA; j_gene: TRBJ2-7; CDR3nt: TGTGCCAGCAGCTCCTTAAGGGGCGACTACGAGCAGTACTTC; CDR3aa: CASSSLRGDYEQYF
v_gene: TRBV3-1/TRBV3-2; abundance: few; d_gene: TRBD2; j_gene: TRBJ2-7; CDR3nt: TGTGCCAGCAGCCCCGGGGGGGCGGGGAGATACGAGCAGTACTTC; CDR3aa: CASSPGGAGRYEQYF
v_gene: TRBV6-2/TRBV6-3; abundance: NA; d_gene: TRBD2; j_gene: TRBJ2-4; CDR3nt: TGTGCCAGCAGCTCCCCCTCCGGGGGGGCCGAGAAAAACATTCAGTACTTC; CDR3aa: CASSSPSGGAEKNIQYF
v_gene: TRBV20-1; abundance: NA; d_gene: NA; j_gene: TRBJ2-7; CDR3nt: TGCAGTGCTAGTTGGGCGTTTGCCTCCTACGAGCAGTACTTC; CDR3aa: CSASWAFASYEQYF
v_gene: TRBV19; abundance: once; d_gene: TRBD2; j_gene: TRBJ2-7; CDR3nt: TGTGCCAGTACCCGGACTAGCGGGGGGCCCGGGGAGCAGTACTTC; CDR3aa: CASTRTSGGPGEQYF
v_gene: TRBV23-1; abundance: NA; d_gene: NA; j_gene: TRBJ2-1; CDR3nt: TGCGCCAGCACTCCCGGTAATGAGCAGTTCTTC; CDR3aa: CASTPGNEQFF
v_gene: TRBV11-2; abundance: NA; d_gene: TRBD2; j_gene: TRBJ2-3; CDR3nt: TGTGCCAGCAGCCATAGCGGGGGGTGGGCAGATACGCAGTATTTT; CDR3aa: CASSHSGGWADTQYF
v_gene: TRBV7-8; abundance: NA; d_gene: TRBD1; j_gene: TRBJ2-2; CDR3nt: TGTGCCAGCAGCTTCACAGGGGGCGGGGAGCTGTTTTTT; CDR3aa: CASSFTGGGELFF
v_gene: TRBV6-5; abundance: NA; d_gene: TRBD1; j_gene: TRBJ2-7; CDR3nt: TGTGCCAGCAGCTACACGGGACAGGGGTTTGAGCAGTACTTC; CDR3aa: CASSYTGQGFEQYF
v_gene: TRBV5-6; abundance: NA; d_gene: TRBD2; j_gene: TRBJ2-3; CDR3nt: TGTGCCAGCAGCTCGACCTATTATATGGCGCGGGAGAGCACAGATACGCAGTATTTT; CDR3aa: CASSSTYYMARESTDTQYF
v_gene: TRBV18; abundance: NA; d_gene: NA; j_gene: TRBJ1-5; CDR3nt: TGTGCCAGCTCACCGCAGGGTAGCAATCAGCCCCAGCATTTT; CDR3aa: CASSPQGSNQPQHF
v_gene: TRBV6-5; abundance: NA; d_gene: NA; j_gene: TRBJ1-2; CDR3nt: TGTGCCAGCAGTTACGACAGGCTGACCTATGGCTACACCTTC; CDR3aa: CASSYDRLTYGYTF
v_gene: TRBV11-3; abundance: NA; d_gene: NA; j_gene: TRBJ2-3; CDR3nt: TGTGCCAGCAGCTTCCCGGGTGATACGCAGTATTTT; CDR3aa: CASSFPGDTQYF
v_gene: TRBV11-2; abundance: NA; d_gene: NA; j_gene: TRBJ2-7; CDR3nt: TGTGCCAGCAGCTTAGAAACCGACGGGGGGCAGTACTTC; CDR3aa: CASSLETDGGQYF
v_gene: TRBV6-1; abundance: few; d_gene: NA; j_gene: TRBJ1-1; CDR3nt: TGTGCCAGCAGTGAAGATTTTGGAGCCACTGAAGCTTTCTTT; CDR3aa: CASSEDFGATEAFF
v_gene: TRBV3-1/TRBV3-2; abundance: NA; d_gene: NA; j_gene: TRBJ2-3; CDR3nt: TGTGCCAGCAGCCAAGGTCGCAGTGCAGATACGCAGTATTTT; CDR3aa: CASSQGRSADTQYF
v_gene: TRBV2; abundance: few; d_gene: TRBD1; j_gene: TRBJ2-7; CDR3nt: TGTGCCAGCAGTGTCCGGACAGGGGACGACGAGCAGTACTTC; CDR3aa: CASSVRTGDDEQYF
v_gene: TRBV6-2/TRBV6-3; abundance: NA; d_gene: TRBD1; j_gene: TRBJ2-4; CDR3nt: TGTGCCAGCAGTTACACCATACAGGGGATTGGGTACTTC; CDR3aa: CASSYTIQGIGYF
v_gene: TRBV18; abundance: NA; d_gene: NA; j_gene: TRBJ1-1; CDR3nt: TGTGCCAGCTCACCACTTGGGAGGGGCAACACTGAAGCTTTCTTT; CDR3aa: CASSPLGRGNTEAFF
v_gene: TRBV3-1/TRBV3-2; abundance: NA; d_gene: NA; j_gene: TRBJ2-7; CDR3nt: TGTGCCAGCAGCCAGGATCCGGGACGGGAGACCTACGAGCAGTACTTC; CDR3aa: CASSQDPGRETYEQYF
v_gene: TRBV19; abundance: NA; d_gene: TRBD1; j_gene: TRBJ1-3; CDR3nt: TGTGCCAGTAGTGCTGCCGGGGGAAGGGGGCCTGGAAACACCATATATTTT; CDR3aa: CASSAAGGRGPGNTIYF
v_gene: TRBV5-1; abundance: NA; d_gene: NA; j_gene: TRBJ2-7; CDR3nt: TGCGCCAGCTTCAATGCAGGGATCAACTACGAGCAGTACTTC; CDR3aa: CASFNAGINYEQYF
v_gene: TRBV7-9; abundance: once; d_gene: NA; j_gene: TRBJ1-3; CDR3nt: TGTGCCAGCAGCTTAGGTTATGGACATGTGGGAAACACCATATATTTT; CDR3aa: CASSLGYGHVGNTIYF
v_gene: TRBV19; abundance: NA; d_gene: NA; j_gene: TRBJ1-1; CDR3nt: TGTGCCAGTAGTATAGATCTGCGGCTGGGTACTAATACGACTGAAGCTTTCTTT; CDR3aa: CASSIDLRLGTNTTEAFF
v_gene: TRBV2; abundance: NA; d_gene: TRBD2; j_gene: TRBJ2-3; CDR3nt: TGTGCCAGCAGCGGGCGGGGACTAGCGACAGATACGCAGTATTTT; CDR3aa: CASSGRGLATDTQYF